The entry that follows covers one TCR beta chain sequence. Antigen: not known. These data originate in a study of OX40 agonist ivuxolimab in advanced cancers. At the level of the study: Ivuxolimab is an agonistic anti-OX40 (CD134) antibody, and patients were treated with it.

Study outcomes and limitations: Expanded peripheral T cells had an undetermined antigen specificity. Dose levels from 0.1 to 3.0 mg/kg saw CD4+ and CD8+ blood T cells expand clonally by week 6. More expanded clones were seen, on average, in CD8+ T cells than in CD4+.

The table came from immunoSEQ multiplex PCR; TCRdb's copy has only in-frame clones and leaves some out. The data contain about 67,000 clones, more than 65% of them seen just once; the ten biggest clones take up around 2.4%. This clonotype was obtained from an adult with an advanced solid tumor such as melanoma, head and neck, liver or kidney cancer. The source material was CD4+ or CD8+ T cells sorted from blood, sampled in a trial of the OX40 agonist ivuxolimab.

CDR3 nucleotide sequence: TGTGCCAGCAGTCCATCACCCGGGGTCCGGAATCAGCCCCAGCATTTT. It encodes CASSPSPGVRNQPQHF. V usage is TRBV28 and J usage is TRBJ1-5; D gene uncertain. The germline gives CDR1 MDHEN, CDR2 SYDVKM. Trimming took off 5 bases at V and 4 bases at J, with 18 bases between the two ends. This CDR3 is built from 16 residues.